This T cell receptor (beta chain) was sequenced in a study of identical twins. This clonotype was counted many times. V dropped 4 bases and J dropped 4 bases, with 15 bases sitting between them. CDR1 is MNHNS, CDR2 SASEGT, per germline. The CDR3 has 15 residues. TCRdb redid the calling of the 5' RACE reads with MiXCR, one entry per CDR3 protein. Found here are around 480,000 distinct CDR3 sequences, more than 13% of them singletons; the top ten hold 0.98%. These data were likewise used in another study, on yellow fever vaccine responses in identical twins.

The sequence derives from a woman between 18 and 29 years old in good health. This chain links TRBV6-1 with TRBJ2-3, with D perhaps matching TRBD1 (6 bases). Sequenced material: CD4+ T cells sorted from blood. The CDR3 spells CASSAGTLHSDTQYF. In DNA, the CDR3 is TGTGCCAGCAGTGCCGGGACACTTCATTCAGATACGCAGTATTTT.